There are a few counts of the clone carrying this T cell receptor beta chain. These data originate in a study of blood T cell repertoires in COVID-19. For the study at large: Nucleic acid was either cDNA or gDNA, and it came from T cells, B-cell-depleted T cells, or PBMCs.

The authors' processing: Amplification with reference gene primers provided the estimates of nucleated cell counts. Generated by immunoSEQ multiplex PCR, the TCRdb table keeps only in-frame clones and is missing some. V, J and clone size derive from that table, while D and trimming were established from the DNA sequence. In the table there are about 62,000 clones, approximately 88% of which are singletons. Trimming removed 5 bases at V and 3 bases at J, with 11 bases between. The germline gives CDR1 WNHNN, CDR2 SYGVQD (reference sequence). The CDR3 extends over 14 amino acids. The V and J genes are TRBV10-1 and TRBJ1-3; no reliable D call. The specimen sequenced was peripheral blood. The receptor was derived from an older woman with acute or convalescent COVID-19. CDR3 sequence: CASSPGGIGNTIYF. CDR3 DNA sequence: TGCGCCAGCAGTCCCGGAGGGATTGGAAACACCATATATTTT.